This paragraph covers one T cell receptor (beta chain) sequence. The V end was cut by 4 bases, the J end by 6 bases, with 15 bases between. Germline loops: CDR1 DFQATT, CDR2 SNEGSKA (reference sequence). This CDR3 spans 13 amino acids. This entry is derived from a study of blood T cells in healthy people across ages. The use of a sample-barcoded 5' primer and a J-beta primer mix characterized a second PCR of roughly 6 to 11 cycles. TCRdb re-called the 5' RACE reads through MiXCR, storing one row per CDR3 protein. Found here are under 2,000,000 distinct CDR3 sequences, 49% of them singletons; the top ten hold about 2.1%. Extracted total RNA amounted to at least 5.5 micrograms for each sample.

V is TRBV20-1 and J is TRBJ1-2, with TRBD1 as a possible D gene (5 bases). Sequencing was done on a sample of blood. This sequence originates from a woman aged 40 to 50 in good health. The CDR3 nucleotides read TGCAGTGCTACCCCGGGGGGGAGGAATGGCTACACCTTC. This translates into CSATPGGRNGYTF.